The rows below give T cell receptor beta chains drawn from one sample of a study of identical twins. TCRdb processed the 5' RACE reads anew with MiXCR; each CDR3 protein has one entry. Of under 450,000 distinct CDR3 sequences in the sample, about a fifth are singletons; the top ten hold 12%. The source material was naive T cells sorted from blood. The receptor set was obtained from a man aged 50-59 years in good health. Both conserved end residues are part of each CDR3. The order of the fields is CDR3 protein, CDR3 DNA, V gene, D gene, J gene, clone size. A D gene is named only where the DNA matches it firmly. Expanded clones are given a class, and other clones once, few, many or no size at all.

CDR3aa: CSARELAGGSINEQFF
CDR3nt: TGCAGTGCTAGAGAGTTAGCGGGGGGCTCCATTAATGAGCAGTTCTTC
v_gene: TRBV20-1
d_gene: TRBD2
j_gene: TRBJ2-1
abundance: many

CDR3aa: CASSPGLAGQFF
CDR3nt: TGTGCCAGCAGCCCGGGACTAGCAGGGCAGTTCTTC
v_gene: TRBV5-8
d_gene: TRBD2
j_gene: TRBJ2-1
abundance: .

CDR3aa: CASRPRLAGPNEQFF
CDR3nt: TGTGCCAGCCGCCCTCGACTAGCGGGACCAAATGAGCAGTTCTTC
v_gene: TRBV7-2
d_gene: TRBD2
j_gene: TRBJ2-1
abundance: few

CDR3aa: CSALGTASYEQYF
CDR3nt: TGCAGTGCCTTAGGGACAGCCAGCTACGAGCAGTACTTC
v_gene: TRBV20-1
d_gene: TRBD1
j_gene: TRBJ2-7
abundance: few

CDR3aa: CASATGAPGEQYF
CDR3nt: TGTGCCAGCGCAACAGGGGCGCCGGGCGAGCAGTACTTC
v_gene: TRBV28
d_gene: TRBD1
j_gene: TRBJ2-7
abundance: few

CDR3aa: CASSLSGGLAGNNEQFF
CDR3nt: TGTGCCAGCAGTTTATCGGGGGGACTAGCGGGTAACAATGAGCAGTTCTTC
v_gene: TRBV27
d_gene: TRBD2
j_gene: TRBJ2-1
abundance: few

CDR3aa: CASSPTGQGFYEQYF
CDR3nt: TGTGCCAGCAGCCCCACGGGACAGGGCTTCTACGAGCAGTACTTC
v_gene: TRBV3-1
d_gene: TRBD1
j_gene: TRBJ2-7
abundance: many

CDR3aa: CSARPYNRGTGELFF
CDR3nt: TGCAGTGCTAGACCCTATAACAGGGGGACCGGGGAGCTGTTTTTT
v_gene: TRBV20-1
d_gene: TRBD1
j_gene: TRBJ2-2
abundance: once

CDR3aa: CASSFDLLPGVETQYF
CDR3nt: TGTGCCAGCAGCTTTGATCTCTTACCGGGGGTTGAGACCCAGTACTTC
v_gene: TRBV7-9
d_gene: .
j_gene: TRBJ2-5
abundance: few

CDR3aa: CASSQDRGVISYNEQFF
CDR3nt: TGTGCCAGCAGCCAAGATCGCGGGGTTATCTCCTACAATGAGCAGTTCTTC
v_gene: TRBV4-2
d_gene: .
j_gene: TRBJ2-1
abundance: .

CDR3aa: CASSLRSGIDEQYF
CDR3nt: TGCGCCAGCAGCTTGCGTAGCGGGATCGACGAGCAGTACTTC
v_gene: TRBV5-1
d_gene: TRBD2
j_gene: TRBJ2-7
abundance: .

CDR3aa: CASSVGQGYNEQFF
CDR3nt: TGCGCCAGCAGCGTTGGACAGGGCTACAATGAGCAGTTCTTC
v_gene: TRBV5-1
d_gene: TRBD1
j_gene: TRBJ2-1
abundance: .

CDR3aa: CASSQVTGGESPLHF
CDR3nt: TGTGCCAGCAGCCAAGTAACAGGGGGTGAGTCACCCCTCCACTTT
v_gene: TRBV3-1
d_gene: TRBD1
j_gene: TRBJ1-6
abundance: few

CDR3aa: CASSSGSGSYNEQFF
CDR3nt: TGTGCCAGCAGCAGTGGTAGCGGGAGTTACAATGAGCAGTTCTTC
v_gene: TRBV9
d_gene: TRBD2
j_gene: TRBJ2-1
abundance: .

CDR3aa: CSASQTWADTQYF
CDR3nt: TGCAGTGCTAGTCAAACATGGGCGGATACGCAGTATTTT
v_gene: TRBV20-1
d_gene: .
j_gene: TRBJ2-3
abundance: .

CDR3aa: CASSFGTGHNEQFF
CDR3nt: TGTGCCAGCAGTTTTGGGACGGGCCACAATGAGCAGTTCTTC
v_gene: TRBV27
d_gene: .
j_gene: TRBJ2-1
abundance: .

CDR3aa: CASTNWDTQYF
CDR3nt: TGTGCCAGCACAAACTGGGATACGCAGTATTTT
v_gene: TRBV25-1
d_gene: .
j_gene: TRBJ2-3
abundance: many

CDR3aa: CATSGKTYNEQFF
CDR3nt: TGTGCCACCAGCGGGAAGACCTACAATGAGCAGTTCTTC
v_gene: TRBV24-1
d_gene: .
j_gene: TRBJ2-1
abundance: many

CDR3aa: CASSVGTVETQYF
CDR3nt: TGTGCCAGCAGCGTAGGGACGGTTGAGACCCAGTACTTC
v_gene: TRBV9
d_gene: .
j_gene: TRBJ2-5
abundance: .

CDR3aa: CASSLAGGTDYGYTF
CDR3nt: TGCGCCAGCAGCTTGGCCGGGGGGACGGACTATGGCTACACCTTC
v_gene: TRBV5-1
d_gene: .
j_gene: TRBJ1-2
abundance: .

CDR3aa: CASSRSGRNTGELFF
CDR3nt: TGTGCCAGCAGCCGTAGCGGGAGAAACACCGGGGAGCTGTTTTTT
v_gene: TRBV5-6
d_gene: TRBD2
j_gene: TRBJ2-2
abundance: .

CDR3aa: CAISVTLAGSYEQYF
CDR3nt: TGTGCCATCAGTGTCACCCTAGCGGGGAGCTACGAGCAGTACTTC
v_gene: TRBV10-3
d_gene: TRBD2
j_gene: TRBJ2-7
abundance: many

CDR3aa: CASSQDGDFAGEQYF
CDR3nt: TGCGCCAGCAGCCAAGACGGGGACTTCGCGGGCGAGCAGTACTTC
v_gene: TRBV4-3
d_gene: .
j_gene: TRBJ2-7
abundance: .

CDR3aa: CASSLGPLASSYEQYF
CDR3nt: TGTGCCAGCAGCTTAGGTCCCTTGGCTAGCTCCTACGAGCAGTACTTC
v_gene: TRBV7-2
d_gene: .
j_gene: TRBJ2-7
abundance: .

CDR3aa: CASSIGGRPHYGYTF
CDR3nt: TGTGCCAGTAGTATTGGAGGAAGGCCACACTATGGCTACACCTTC
v_gene: TRBV19
d_gene: .
j_gene: TRBJ1-2
abundance: .

CDR3aa: CADRGQDYGYTF
CDR3nt: TGTGCTGACCGCGGACAGGACTATGGCTACACCTTC
v_gene: TRBV28
d_gene: TRBD1
j_gene: TRBJ1-2
abundance: .

CDR3aa: CSASPLDMFSYEQYF
CDR3nt: TGCAGTGCTAGCCCCCTAGACATGTTCTCCTACGAGCAGTACTTC
v_gene: TRBV20-1
d_gene: .
j_gene: TRBJ2-7
abundance: few

CDR3aa: CSARDRRQGEETQYF
CDR3nt: TGCAGTGCTAGAGATAGGAGACAGGGGGAAGAGACCCAGTACTTC
v_gene: TRBV20-1
d_gene: TRBD1
j_gene: TRBJ2-5
abundance: .

CDR3aa: CASSSPNRGAYEQYF
CDR3nt: TGTGCCAGCAGTTCCCCCAACAGGGGAGCCTACGAGCAGTACTTC
v_gene: TRBV6-5
d_gene: TRBD1
j_gene: TRBJ2-7
abundance: few

CDR3aa: CAWSSPRDRHGEELFF
CDR3nt: TGTGCCTGGAGCTCCCCTAGGGACAGACATGGAGAGGAGCTGTTTTTT
v_gene: TRBV30
d_gene: TRBD1
j_gene: TRBJ2-2
abundance: .

CDR3aa: CSARGGFQGLYGRLF
CDR3nt: TGCAGTGCTAGGGGAGGGTTTCAAGGCCTCTACGGGAGGTTGTTC
v_gene: TRBV20-1
d_gene: TRBD2
j_gene: TRBJ2-1
abundance: few

CDR3aa: CATSRQGPTSEQYF
CDR3nt: TGTGCCACCAGCAGACAGGGTCCAACCTCCGAGCAGTACTTC
v_gene: TRBV15
d_gene: .
j_gene: TRBJ2-7
abundance: .

CDR3aa: CASSIRQGAVGDEQYF
CDR3nt: TGTGCCAGCAGTATCCGACAGGGGGCGGTCGGCGACGAGCAGTACTTC
v_gene: TRBV2
d_gene: TRBD1
j_gene: TRBJ2-7
abundance: .

CDR3aa: CASRILAGSGEQYF
CDR3nt: TGTGCCAGCAGAATACTAGCGGGGTCTGGTGAGCAGTACTTC
v_gene: TRBV12-3/TRBV12-4
d_gene: TRBD2
j_gene: TRBJ2-7
abundance: .

CDR3aa: CASTSWRETGELFF
CDR3nt: TGCGCCAGCACCTCCTGGCGGGAGACCGGGGAGCTGTTTTTT
v_gene: TRBV5-1
d_gene: TRBD2
j_gene: TRBJ2-2
abundance: .

CDR3aa: CASSLEGAVNTEAFF
CDR3nt: TGCGCCAGCAGCTTGGAAGGGGCAGTGAACACTGAAGCTTTCTTT
v_gene: TRBV5-1
d_gene: .
j_gene: TRBJ1-1
abundance: .

CDR3aa: CASSLASSSGTEAFF
CDR3nt: TGTGCCAGCAGTTTAGCCTCATCCTCGGGCACTGAAGCTTTCTTT
v_gene: TRBV12-3/TRBV12-4
d_gene: .
j_gene: TRBJ1-1
abundance: few

CDR3aa: CASNMDPHGNEQFF
CDR3nt: TGTGCCAGCAACATGGACCCCCATGGCAATGAGCAGTTCTTC
v_gene: TRBV7-2
d_gene: .
j_gene: TRBJ2-1
abundance: .

CDR3aa: CASSQVLRLRSYNEQFF
CDR3nt: TGTGCCAGCAGCCAAGTTCTGAGACTCCGTTCCTACAATGAGCAGTTCTTC
v_gene: TRBV3-1
d_gene: .
j_gene: TRBJ2-1
abundance: .

CDR3aa: CASSLAEGLEGRLAKNIQYF
CDR3nt: TGTGCCAGCAGCTTAGCGGAGGGGTTGGAGGGGAGACTAGCCAAAAACATTCAGTACTTC
v_gene: TRBV7-8
d_gene: .
j_gene: TRBJ2-4
abundance: few

CDR3aa: CASRHSGPRTDTQYF
CDR3nt: TGTGCCAGCCGGCATAGCGGGCCTCGCACAGATACGCAGTATTTT
v_gene: TRBV12-3/TRBV12-4
d_gene: TRBD2
j_gene: TRBJ2-3
abundance: .

CDR3aa: CASSLGRLGGQLTDTQYF
CDR3nt: TGTGCCAGCAGTTTGGGGCGCCTAGGGGGCCAACTCACAGATACGCAGTATTTT
v_gene: TRBV28
d_gene: TRBD1
j_gene: TRBJ2-3
abundance: few

CDR3aa: CASSLVLAGGTDTQYF
CDR3nt: TGTGCCAGCAGCTTAGTTTTAGCGGGGGGCACAGATACGCAGTATTTT
v_gene: TRBV7-9
d_gene: TRBD2
j_gene: TRBJ2-3
abundance: .

CDR3aa: CASSQVEYSPLHF
CDR3nt: TGCGCCAGCAGCCAAGTAGAGTATTCACCCCTCCACTTT
v_gene: TRBV4-3
d_gene: .
j_gene: TRBJ1-6
abundance: .

CDR3aa: CASSLERSTDTQYF
CDR3nt: TGCGCCAGCAGCTTGGAAAGGAGCACAGATACGCAGTATTTT
v_gene: TRBV5-1
d_gene: .
j_gene: TRBJ2-3
abundance: many

CDR3aa: CASSDWAEGPQHF
CDR3nt: TGTGCCAGCAGCGACTGGGCCGAGGGACCCCAGCATTTT
v_gene: TRBV6-2/TRBV6-3
d_gene: .
j_gene: TRBJ1-5
abundance: .

CDR3aa: CASSSRAPQLPGELFF
CDR3nt: TGTGCCAGCAGCTCCAGGGCGCCCCAATTACCCGGGGAGCTGTTTTTT
v_gene: TRBV7-2
d_gene: .
j_gene: TRBJ2-2
abundance: many

CDR3aa: CASSYSFRGTYEQYF
CDR3nt: TGTGCCAGCAGTTACTCCTTCAGGGGGACCTACGAGCAGTACTTC
v_gene: TRBV6-5
d_gene: TRBD1
j_gene: TRBJ2-7
abundance: .

CDR3aa: CASSFDRGDQPQHF
CDR3nt: TGTGCCAGCAGCTTCGACAGGGGCGATCAGCCCCAGCATTTT
v_gene: TRBV6-2/TRBV6-3
d_gene: TRBD1
j_gene: TRBJ1-5
abundance: .

CDR3aa: CASSIGLGGGFF
CDR3nt: TGTGCCAGCAGTATAGGACTAGGAGGGGGTTTCTTC
v_gene: TRBV12-3/TRBV12-4
d_gene: .
j_gene: TRBJ2-1
abundance: few

CDR3aa: CASSLFILAGDYNEQFF
CDR3nt: TGTGCCAGCAGTTTATTCATACTAGCGGGAGACTACAATGAGCAGTTCTTC
v_gene: TRBV28
d_gene: TRBD2
j_gene: TRBJ2-1
abundance: .

CDR3aa: CATRDQGVKNIQYF
CDR3nt: TGTGCCACCCGAGACCAGGGAGTCAAAAACATTCAGTACTTC
v_gene: TRBV6-4
d_gene: .
j_gene: TRBJ2-4
abundance: few

CDR3aa: CASSAPPTSDLSNEQFF
CDR3nt: TGTGCCAGCAGTGCCCCGCCGACTAGCGACCTTTCCAATGAGCAGTTCTTC
v_gene: TRBV25-1
d_gene: TRBD2
j_gene: TRBJ2-1
abundance: .

CDR3aa: CASSLVGTTWTYGYTF
CDR3nt: TGTGCCAGCAGCTTGGTAGGGACAACCTGGACCTATGGCTACACCTTC
v_gene: TRBV5-5
d_gene: .
j_gene: TRBJ1-2
abundance: .

CDR3aa: CASSSGQAGGTEAFF
CDR3nt: TGTGCCAGCAGCTCAGGACAGGCCGGGGGCACTGAAGCTTTCTTT
v_gene: TRBV6-1
d_gene: TRBD1
j_gene: TRBJ1-1
abundance: few

CDR3aa: CASRPGSNTEAFF
CDR3nt: TGCGCCAGCAGACCGGGGTCGAACACTGAAGCTTTCTTT
v_gene: TRBV5-1
d_gene: .
j_gene: TRBJ1-1
abundance: many

CDR3aa: CATSRDRAGGHEQYF
CDR3nt: TGTGCCACCAGCAGAGATAGAGCGGGAGGGCACGAGCAGTACTTC
v_gene: TRBV15
d_gene: TRBD2
j_gene: TRBJ2-7
abundance: many